This TCR beta chain was recovered during a study of blood T cell repertoires in COVID-19. Study background: T cells, B-cell-depleted T cells, or PBMCs provided the cDNA or gDNA that served as material.

In the authors' workflow: Estimated nucleated cell counts came from reference gene primer amplification. The assay was immunoSEQ multiplex PCR, and TCRdb's table has in-frame clones only and misses some. Clone size and V and J calls were adopted from that table, with D and trimming inferred from the DNA. The sample lists 400,000 to 450,000 clones, roughly 85% occurring once. This TCR was sampled from a woman aged 30 to 39 with active or convalescent COVID-19. Sequenced sample: peripheral blood.

CDR3 DNA sequence: TGTGCCAGTCGGAGTCACGGACAGGGTCAAGAGACCCAGTACTTC. It is translated as CASRSHGQGQETQYF. The J gene is TRBJ2-5, the V gene TRBV6-5; 8 bases are shared with TRBD1. The CDR3 consists of 15 residues. Germline V lookup: CDR1 MNHEY, CDR2 SVGAGI. Trimming removed 9 bases from V and 2 bases from J; junction bases left unmatched: 11.